This T cell receptor beta chain was recovered during a study of glioma-infiltrating T cells. Across the study: Samples included WHO grade II oligodendrogliomas or astrocytomas and initial-diagnosis grade IV glioblastomas. Study-wide results and caveats: Tissue-blood divergence was below expectation in non-neoplastic patients, above in gliomas.

This clonotype was counted ten times or more. Antigen: not known. V dropped 2 bases and J dropped 8 bases, with 10 bases sitting between them. Germline CDR1 is MNHEY and CDR2 is SVGEGT. This CDR3 is 13 amino acids long. The iRepertoire nested amplicon-rescue multiplex PCR amplified TCR alpha and beta CDR3s from RNA. One entry per CDR3 protein results from TCRdb running MiXCR on the multiplex PCR reads. The sample records 400,000 or so distinct CDR3 sequences, roughly two fifths being singletons. The sample consisted of glioma tissue, nonneoplastic brain tissue, or PBMCs (not recorded which). The chain employs TRBV6-2 or TRBV6-3 and TRBJ2-4; a weak D match, TRBD2 (6 bases). The TCR was taken from a human donor with low-grade glioma or glioblastoma, undergoing nonglioma brain surgery, or in good health (not recorded which). Written as DNA, the CDR3 is TGTGCCAGCAGTTACCGCAGGGAGGACATTCAGTACTTC. Translating gives CASSYRREDIQYF.